Each of the 5 T cell receptor beta chains below was sequenced from the same sample in a study of spatial heterogeneity in lung cancer. TCRdb recomputed calls from the 5' RACE reads with MiXCR, one row per CDR3 protein. The table has 25,000 or so distinct CDR3 sequences, 5.5% to 7% seen once. As for time point: blood at routine non-recurrence follow-up after resection. Unsorted whole RNA of tumor, nontumor lung or frozen PBMC was sequenced. The sequencing here drew on PBMCs, taken at follow-up. The receptor source for this set is a male donor with early-stage non-small cell lung cancer.

This clonotype was recorded at least ten times. The genes are TRBV7-9 and TRBJ1-2, with a possible D match to TRBD1 (5 bases). V lost 4 bases, J lost 3 bases, and 21 bases lay in between. The CDR3 is 17 amino acids. Germline V CDR1 and CDR2: SEHNR, FQNEAQ (reference sequence). Here the CDR3 DNA reads TGTGCCAGCAGCTCCGCCCCACAGGATATCGGGGACTATGGCTACACCTTC. The encoded protein is CASSSAPQDIGDYGYTF.

The sample holds a few counts of this clonotype. This chain connects TRBV5-1 to TRBJ2-7; TRBD1 matches 7 bases. V trimming: 3 bases; J trimming: 3 bases; junction bases outside the gene matches: 6. CDR3 size: 14 residues. Per germline, CDR1 SGHRS and CDR2 YFSETQ. The CDR3 nucleotides read TGCGCCAGCAGCTGGGGGACAGCCAACTACGAGCAGTACTTC. This gives the protein CASSWGTANYEQYF.

The chain combines TRBV24-1 with TRBJ2-4; TRBD2 might be the D (6 bases). Germline CDR1 and CDR2: KGHDR and SFDVKD. Trimming took 0 bases from V and 1 from J, leaving 12 bases between them. This CDR3 is built from 17 residues. For the CDR3, the DNA is TGTGCCACCAGTGATTTGGTGCGGGGAAGGGCCAAAAACATTCAGTACTTC. It codes for CATSDLVRGRAKNIQYF.

This clonotype was found a few times. This chain links TRBV20-1 with TRBJ2-2; 7 bases map to TRBD1. Germline V CDR1 and CDR2: DFQATT, SNEGSKA (reference sequence). Trimming at V came to 6 bases and at J to 6 bases, leaving 4 bases not matched to a gene. There are 12 residues in the CDR3. CDR3 loop: CSAETGAGELFF. CDR3 DNA sequence: TGCAGTGCGGAAACAGGGGCCGGGGAGCTGTTTTTT.

This clonotype appeared many times. The CDR3 loop is CASSFQGGDQPQHF. Written as DNA, the CDR3 is TGTGCCAGCAGCTTTCAGGGCGGGGATCAGCCCCAGCATTTT. The chain links TRBV7-9 to TRBJ1-5; D may be TRBD1 (5 bases). V gave up 3 bases and J gave up 5 bases, with 11 bases separating them. Germline CDR1 and CDR2: SEHNR and FQNEAQ (reference sequence). The CDR3 totals 14 residues.